One and the same sample provided the 15 T cell receptor beta chains below, sequenced in a study. TCRdb re-analysed the RT-PCR reads in MiXCR, keeping a single row per CDR3 protein. The sample shows around 700,000 distinct CDR3 sequences, 14% of them seen only once. Sequenced sample: memory CD4+ T cells from blood. The receptors derive from a female donor in good health, serving as a healthy control.

This clonotype has ten or more counts. CDR3 nucleotides: TGCGCCAGCAGTCTATCACAGGGGGCATGGGAGCAGTACTTC. It is translated as CASSLSQGAWEQYF. The gene calls are TRBV5-1 and TRBJ2-7; 9 bases map to TRBD1. V shed 5 bases, J shed 7 bases, and the junction held 10 bases outside the gene matches. This CDR3 has 14 residues. Germline V gives CDR1 SGHRS, CDR2 YFSETQ.

The chain combines TRBV5-1 with TRBJ2-3, with TRBD1 identical over 9 bases. Germline-derived CDR1 and CDR2 are SGHRS and YFSETQ. CDR3 length: 14 amino acids. J gave up 6 bases and V 5 bases, and 7 bases lay outside the gene matches. CDR3 region: CASRWDRARDTQYF. CDR3 DNA: TGCGCCAGCAGATGGGACAGGGCAAGGGATACGCAGTATTTT. The entire variable domain, with the rest obtained from reference TRBV5-1 and TRBJ2-3, is as follows: KAGVTQTPRYLIKTRGQQVTLSCSPISGHRSVSWYQQTPGQGLQFLFEYFSETQRNKGNFPGRFSGRQFSNSRSEMNVSTLELGDSALYLCASRWDRARDTQYFGPGTRLTVL.

This chain uses TRBV5-1 with TRBJ2-7; maybe TRBD2 (7 bases). The CDR3 runs to 15 residues. The germline V gene has CDR1 SGHRS and CDR2 YFSETQ. V was trimmed by 0 bases and J by 2 bases, leaving 12 bases between them. The CDR3 sequence is CASSLGGGGPYEQYF. As DNA, the CDR3 is TGCGCCAGCAGCTTGGGGGGCGGGGGCCCCTACGAGCAGTACTTC.

CDR3 nucleotides: TGTGCCAGCAGCTTAATACCGGGGGGCTCCTACAATGAGCAGTTCTTC. Its translation: CASSLIPGGSYNEQFF. The rearrangement joins TRBV7-6 to TRBJ2-1, with 7 bases lining up with TRBD2. The J segment lost 0 bases and the V segment lost 2 bases, leaving 4 bases of the junction unmatched. The CDR3 is 16 amino acids. Germline V gives CDR1 SGHVS, CDR2 FNYEAQ.

This rearrangement joins TRBV3-1 to TRBJ2-3; 7 bases are shared with TRBD2. CDR1 LGHDT and CDR2 YNNKEL come from the germline V gene (reference sequence). The CDR3 contains 16 residues. After removal of 8 bases from V and 1 base from J, the junction contained 12 bases not matched to a gene. The CDR3 DNA sequence: TGTGCCAGCTCCTGGAAGGGCGGGAGTCGCACAGATACGCAGTATTTT. Its protein product is CASSWKGGSRTDTQYF.

This clonotype was detected only a few times. The gene calls are TRBV20-1 and TRBJ2-7, with 10 positions matching TRBD1. CDR1 is DFQATT and CDR2 is SNEGSKA in the germline V gene (reference sequence). V lost 6 bases and J lost 6; bases outside the gene matches: 5. CDR3 size: 12 residues. The CDR3 DNA is TGCAGTGCGGCCGGGACAGGGGTCGAGCAGTACTTC. It encodes CSAAGTGVEQYF.

This clonotype was observed many times. The V call is TRBV12-3 or TRBV12-4, the J call TRBJ2-1, with D perhaps TRBD2 (5 bases). This CDR3 region has 16 residues. V lost 1 base and J 5 bases, leaving 15 bases between the germline ends. The CDR3 DNA is TGTGCCAGCAGTTTAGAGATCGTTAGCGCGAACAATGAGCAGTTCTTC. It codes for CASSLEIVSANNEQFF.

This clonotype was seen at least ten times. This chain's CDR3 is CSASDRGYEQYF. DNA for the CDR3: TGCAGTGCTAGCGACAGGGGTTACGAGCAGTACTTC. The chain is built from TRBV20-1 and TRBJ2-7; TRBD1 matches 8 bases. With 3 bases clipped from V and 4 bases from J, the junction kept 2 bases outside the gene matches. CDR3 length equals 12 residues. Germline V gene lookup returns CDR1 DFQATT and CDR2 SNEGSKA (reference sequence).

This clonotype was seen ten or more times. The chain carries TRBV12-3 or TRBV12-4 and TRBJ1-6; no reliable D call. The CDR3 has 13 amino acids. With 3 bases removed from V and 4 bases from J, the gap between germline ends came to 4 bases. DNA for the CDR3: TGTGCCAGCAGTTTTCAGTATAATTCACCCCTCCACTTT. Translated: CASSFQYNSPLHF.

This clonotype was counted ten times or more. The V gene is TRBV29-1, the J gene TRBJ2-5; D is uncertain. CDR1 is SQVTM, CDR2 ANQGSEA, per germline. V dropped 7 bases and J dropped 3 bases, with 12 bases sitting between them. The CDR3 contains 12 residues. The CDR3 DNA reads as TGCAGCGGTGGGCCCTCGGAAGAGACCCAGTACTTC. This codes for CSGGPSEETQYF.

This clonotype showed up just a few times. The V gene is TRBV27, the J gene TRBJ2-5, with 8 bases lining up with TRBD2. Losses at the gene ends were 5 bases for V and 5 bases for J; bases not matched to a gene: 19. The CDR3 is made up of 18 amino acids. CDR1 and CDR2 from the germline V gene are MNHEY and SMNVEV (reference sequence). The CDR3 DNA follows: TGTGCCAGCAGTGCGTCAGGAGGGCTAGCGGGCACCCGGGAGACCCAGTACTTC. It codes for CASSASGGLAGTRETQYF.

This clonotype was recorded many times. The chain carries TRBV7-2 and TRBJ2-3; TRBD2 aligns across 7 bases. This CDR3 has 15 amino acids. V gave up 5 bases and J gave up 1 base; unmatched junction bases: 6. In germline, CDR1 is SGHTA, CDR2 FQGNSA. CDR3 in DNA: TGTGCCAGCAGCCGATCTAGCGGAGGCACAGATACGCAGTATTTT. Residues: CASSRSSGGTDTQYF. Based on the CDR3 plus reference TRBV7-2 and TRBJ2-3, the full variable domain is GAGVSQSPSNKVTEKGKDVELRCDPISGHTALYWYRQSLGQGLEFLIYFQGNSAPDKSGLPSDRFSAERTGGSVSTLTIQRTQQEDSAVYLCASSRSSGGTDTQYFGPGTRLTVL.

The rearrangement links TRBV11-2 to TRBJ1-1; tentative D call: TRBD1 (5 bases). The V gene lost 6 bases and the J gene lost 6 bases, with 20 bases spanning the gap. Germline V gene data show CDR1 as SGHAT and CDR2 as FQNNGV. The CDR3 has 15 residues. CDR3 sequence reads: CASRIAPNRGAEAFF. CDR3 DNA sequence: TGTGCCAGCAGAATAGCACCAAATAGGGGCGCTGAAGCTTTCTTT.

There are many counts of this clonotype. This rearrangement joins TRBV6-5 to TRBJ2-7; perhaps TRBD1 as D (5 bases). The CDR3 length is 14 residues. V was cut by 1 base and J by 5 bases, with 12 bases left in between. The germline V gene has CDR1 MNHEY and CDR2 SVGAGI. The CDR3 bases are TGTGCCAGCAGTTACTTGTACAGGTTCCACGAGCAGTACTTC. Its translation: CASSYLYRFHEQYF.

Only a few counts were recorded for this clonotype. J is TRBJ1-1 and V is TRBV10-3; D unresolved. The CDR3 consists of 13 residues. CDR1 is ENHRY, CDR2 SYGVKD, per germline. Trimming took off 0 bases at V and 1 base at J, with 3 bases between the two ends. CDR3 sequence: CAISESWNTEAFF. The CDR3 bases are TGTGCCATCAGTGAGTCCTGGAACACTGAAGCTTTCTTT.